Below, one TCR beta chain is given with its context. Method: immunoSEQ multiplex PCR; TCRdb's copy keeps in-frame clones and lacks some. The sample lists fewer than 350,000 clones; 89% were seen once. The data stem from a study of blood T cell repertoires in COVID-19. The CDR3 has 13 residues. V lost 4 bases and J 8 bases, leaving 14 bases between the germline ends. The germline gives CDR1 LGHDT, CDR2 YNNKEL (reference sequence). This TCR came from a woman aged 60-75 years with COVID-19, enrolled during active disease. The sample comprised peripheral blood. The chain uses TRBV3-1 (or the pseudogene TRBV3-2) and TRBJ1-2; D is perhaps TRBD1 (6 bases). Written as DNA, the CDR3 is TGTGCCAGCAGCCCAACAGGGATACCCGGCTACACCTTC. It yields the protein CASSPTGIPGYTF.